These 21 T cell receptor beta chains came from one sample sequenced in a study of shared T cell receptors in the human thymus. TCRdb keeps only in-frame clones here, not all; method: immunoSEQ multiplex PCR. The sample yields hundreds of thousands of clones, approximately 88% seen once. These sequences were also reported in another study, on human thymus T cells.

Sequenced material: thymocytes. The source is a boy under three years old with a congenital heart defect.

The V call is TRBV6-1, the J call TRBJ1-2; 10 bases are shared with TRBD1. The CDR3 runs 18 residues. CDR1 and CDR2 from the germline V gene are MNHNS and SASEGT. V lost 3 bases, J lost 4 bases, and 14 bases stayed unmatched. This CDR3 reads CASSDLGGETGGPYGYTF. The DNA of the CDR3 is TGTGCCAGCAGTGATTTAGGGGGAGAGACAGGGGGCCCCTATGGCTACACCTTC.

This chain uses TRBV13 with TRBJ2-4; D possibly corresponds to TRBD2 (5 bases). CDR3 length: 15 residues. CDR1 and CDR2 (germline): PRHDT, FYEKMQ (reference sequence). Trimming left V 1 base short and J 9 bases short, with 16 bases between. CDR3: CASSLDGLNGGIQYF. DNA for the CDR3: TGTGCCAGCAGCTTAGATGGACTCAACGGCGGCATTCAGTACTTC.

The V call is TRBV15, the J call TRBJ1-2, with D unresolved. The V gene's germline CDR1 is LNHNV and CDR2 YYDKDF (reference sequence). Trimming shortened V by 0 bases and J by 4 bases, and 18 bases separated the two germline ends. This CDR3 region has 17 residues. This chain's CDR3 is CATSRDAVTDRGYGYTF. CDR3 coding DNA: TGTGCCACCAGCAGAGATGCCGTGACGGATCGGGGCTATGGCTACACCTTC.

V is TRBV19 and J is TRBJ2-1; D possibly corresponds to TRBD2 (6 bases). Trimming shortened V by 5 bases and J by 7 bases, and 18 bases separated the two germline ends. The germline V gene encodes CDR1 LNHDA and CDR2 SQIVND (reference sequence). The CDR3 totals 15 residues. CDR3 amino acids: CASSRAGRRANEQFF. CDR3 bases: TGTGCCAGTAGTCGGGCGGGGAGGAGGGCGAATGAGCAGTTCTTC.

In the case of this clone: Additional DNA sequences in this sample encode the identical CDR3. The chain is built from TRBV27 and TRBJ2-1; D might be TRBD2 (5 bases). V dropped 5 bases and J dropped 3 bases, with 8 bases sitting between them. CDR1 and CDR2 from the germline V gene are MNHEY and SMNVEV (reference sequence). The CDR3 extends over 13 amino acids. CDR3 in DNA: TGTGCCAGCAGTCTCCGGGACTACAATGAGCAGTTCTTC. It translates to CASSLRDYNEQFF.

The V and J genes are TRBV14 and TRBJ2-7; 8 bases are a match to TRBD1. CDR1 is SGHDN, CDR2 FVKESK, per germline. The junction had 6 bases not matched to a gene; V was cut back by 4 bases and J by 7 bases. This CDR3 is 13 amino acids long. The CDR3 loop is CASSRQGAREQYF. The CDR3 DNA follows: TGTGCCAGCAGCCGGCAGGGGGCGCGAGAGCAGTACTTC.

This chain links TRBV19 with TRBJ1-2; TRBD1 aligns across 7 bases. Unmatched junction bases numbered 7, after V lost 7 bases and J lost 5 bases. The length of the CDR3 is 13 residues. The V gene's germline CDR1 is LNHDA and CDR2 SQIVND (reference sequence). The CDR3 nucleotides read TGTGCCAGTACGGGACAGCTTCCTTATGGCTACACCTTC. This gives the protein CASTGQLPYGYTF.

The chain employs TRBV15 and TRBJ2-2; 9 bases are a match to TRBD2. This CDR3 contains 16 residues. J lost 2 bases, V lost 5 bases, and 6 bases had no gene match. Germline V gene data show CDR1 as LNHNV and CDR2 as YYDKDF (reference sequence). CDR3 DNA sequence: TGTGCCACCAGCGGAGCGGGAGGAAACAACACCGGGGAGCTGTTTTTT. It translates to CATSGAGGNNTGELFF.

The CDR3 nucleotides are TGTGCCAGCAGTTCAGACAGGGGGCTCTGGACTAGCGGGTACGAGCAGTACTTC. Protein: CASSSDRGLWTSGYEQYF. The chain links TRBV28 to TRBJ2-7, with D possibly TRBD2 on 11 matching bases. The germline gives CDR1 MDHEN, CDR2 SYDVKM. The CDR3 spans 18 residues. The germline V and J ends were trimmed by 4 bases and 4 bases, with 26 bases remaining between them.

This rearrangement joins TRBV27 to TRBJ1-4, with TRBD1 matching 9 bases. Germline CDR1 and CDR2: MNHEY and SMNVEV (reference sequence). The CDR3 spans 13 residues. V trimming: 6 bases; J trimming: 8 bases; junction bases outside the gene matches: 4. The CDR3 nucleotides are TGTGCCAGCAGCCGGACAGGGGTAGAAAAACTGTTTTTT. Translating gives CASSRTGVEKLFF.

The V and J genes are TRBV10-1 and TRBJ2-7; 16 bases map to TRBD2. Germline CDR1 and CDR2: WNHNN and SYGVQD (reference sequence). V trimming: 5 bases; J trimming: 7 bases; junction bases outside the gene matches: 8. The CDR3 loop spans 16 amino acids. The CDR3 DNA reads TGCGCCAGCAGTCTGGGACTAGCGGGAGGGCCATGTGAGCAGTACTTC. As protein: CASSLGLAGGPCEQYF.

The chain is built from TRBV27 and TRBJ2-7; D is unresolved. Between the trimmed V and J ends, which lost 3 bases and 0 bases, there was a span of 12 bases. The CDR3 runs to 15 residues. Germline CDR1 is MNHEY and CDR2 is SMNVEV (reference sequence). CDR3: CASSFGQVDSYEQYF. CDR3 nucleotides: TGTGCCAGCAGTTTTGGTCAGGTGGACTCCTACGAGCAGTACTTC.

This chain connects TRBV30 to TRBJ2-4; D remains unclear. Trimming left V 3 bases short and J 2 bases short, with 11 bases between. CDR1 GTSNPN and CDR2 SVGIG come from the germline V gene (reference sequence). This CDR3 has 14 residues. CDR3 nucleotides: TGTGCCTGGAGGATTTGCGTGACCAAAAACATTCAGTACTTC. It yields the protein CAWRICVTKNIQYF.

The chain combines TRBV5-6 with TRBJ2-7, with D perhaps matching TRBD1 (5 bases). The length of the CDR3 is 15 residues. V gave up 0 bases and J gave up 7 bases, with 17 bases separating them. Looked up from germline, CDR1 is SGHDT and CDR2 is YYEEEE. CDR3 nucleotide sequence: TGTGCCAGCAGCTTGGCCCAGGGCGCCGTAGGGGAGCAGTACTTC. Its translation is CASSLAQGAVGEQYF.

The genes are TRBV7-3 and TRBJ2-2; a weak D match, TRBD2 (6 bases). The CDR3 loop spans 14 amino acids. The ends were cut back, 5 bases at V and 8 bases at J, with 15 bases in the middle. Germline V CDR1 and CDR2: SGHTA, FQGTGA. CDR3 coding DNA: TGTGCCAGCAGCCCCCAGCGGGCCTCGGGGGAGCTGTTTTTT. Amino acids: CASSPQRASGELFF.

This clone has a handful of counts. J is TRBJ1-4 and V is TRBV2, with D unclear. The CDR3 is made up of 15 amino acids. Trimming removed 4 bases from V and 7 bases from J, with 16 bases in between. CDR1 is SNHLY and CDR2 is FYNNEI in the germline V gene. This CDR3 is CASSALGGLSEKLFF. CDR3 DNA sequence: TGTGCCAGCAGTGCTCTGGGAGGGTTGAGTGAAAAACTGTTTTTT.

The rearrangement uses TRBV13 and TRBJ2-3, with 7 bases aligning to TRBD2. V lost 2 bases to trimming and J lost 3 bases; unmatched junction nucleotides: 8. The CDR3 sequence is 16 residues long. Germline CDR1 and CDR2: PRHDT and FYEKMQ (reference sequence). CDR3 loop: CASSLQAGDFTDTQYF. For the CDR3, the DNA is TGTGCCAGCAGCTTACAGGCGGGAGATTTTACAGATACGCAGTATTTT.

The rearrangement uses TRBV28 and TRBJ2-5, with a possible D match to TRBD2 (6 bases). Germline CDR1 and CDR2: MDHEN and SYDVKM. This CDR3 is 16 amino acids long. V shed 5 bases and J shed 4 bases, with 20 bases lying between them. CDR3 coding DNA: TGTGCCAGCAGTGCCTACTCGAGGGGAGGCCTAGAGACCCAGTACTTC. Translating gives CASSAYSRGGLETQYF.

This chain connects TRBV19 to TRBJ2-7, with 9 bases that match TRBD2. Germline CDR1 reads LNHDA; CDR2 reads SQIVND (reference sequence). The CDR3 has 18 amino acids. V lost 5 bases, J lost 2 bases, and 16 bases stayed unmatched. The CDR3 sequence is CASSLQLRASGDTYEQYF. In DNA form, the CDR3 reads TGTGCCAGTAGTCTCCAGTTGAGGGCTAGCGGGGATACCTACGAGCAGTACTTC. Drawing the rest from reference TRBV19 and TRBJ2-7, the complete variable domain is DGGITQSPKYLFRKEGQNVTLSCEQNLNHDAMYWYRQDPGQGLRLIYYSQIVNDFQKGDIAEGYSVSREKKESFPLTVTSAQKNPTAFYLCASSLQLRASGDTYEQYFGPGTRLTVT.

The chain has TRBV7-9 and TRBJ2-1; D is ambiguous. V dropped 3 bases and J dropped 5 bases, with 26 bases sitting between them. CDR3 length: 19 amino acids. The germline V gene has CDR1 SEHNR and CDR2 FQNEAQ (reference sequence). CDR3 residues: CASSFSSPSLITPDNEQFF. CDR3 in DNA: TGTGCCAGCAGCTTCTCTAGTCCGTCCCTCATTACCCCAGACAATGAGCAGTTCTTC.

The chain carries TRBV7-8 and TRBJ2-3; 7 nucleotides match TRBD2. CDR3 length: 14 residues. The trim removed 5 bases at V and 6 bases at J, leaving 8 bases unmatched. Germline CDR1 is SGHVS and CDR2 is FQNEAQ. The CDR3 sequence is CASSQRDYADTQYF. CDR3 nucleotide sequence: TGTGCCAGCAGCCAACGGGACTATGCGGATACGCAGTATTTT.